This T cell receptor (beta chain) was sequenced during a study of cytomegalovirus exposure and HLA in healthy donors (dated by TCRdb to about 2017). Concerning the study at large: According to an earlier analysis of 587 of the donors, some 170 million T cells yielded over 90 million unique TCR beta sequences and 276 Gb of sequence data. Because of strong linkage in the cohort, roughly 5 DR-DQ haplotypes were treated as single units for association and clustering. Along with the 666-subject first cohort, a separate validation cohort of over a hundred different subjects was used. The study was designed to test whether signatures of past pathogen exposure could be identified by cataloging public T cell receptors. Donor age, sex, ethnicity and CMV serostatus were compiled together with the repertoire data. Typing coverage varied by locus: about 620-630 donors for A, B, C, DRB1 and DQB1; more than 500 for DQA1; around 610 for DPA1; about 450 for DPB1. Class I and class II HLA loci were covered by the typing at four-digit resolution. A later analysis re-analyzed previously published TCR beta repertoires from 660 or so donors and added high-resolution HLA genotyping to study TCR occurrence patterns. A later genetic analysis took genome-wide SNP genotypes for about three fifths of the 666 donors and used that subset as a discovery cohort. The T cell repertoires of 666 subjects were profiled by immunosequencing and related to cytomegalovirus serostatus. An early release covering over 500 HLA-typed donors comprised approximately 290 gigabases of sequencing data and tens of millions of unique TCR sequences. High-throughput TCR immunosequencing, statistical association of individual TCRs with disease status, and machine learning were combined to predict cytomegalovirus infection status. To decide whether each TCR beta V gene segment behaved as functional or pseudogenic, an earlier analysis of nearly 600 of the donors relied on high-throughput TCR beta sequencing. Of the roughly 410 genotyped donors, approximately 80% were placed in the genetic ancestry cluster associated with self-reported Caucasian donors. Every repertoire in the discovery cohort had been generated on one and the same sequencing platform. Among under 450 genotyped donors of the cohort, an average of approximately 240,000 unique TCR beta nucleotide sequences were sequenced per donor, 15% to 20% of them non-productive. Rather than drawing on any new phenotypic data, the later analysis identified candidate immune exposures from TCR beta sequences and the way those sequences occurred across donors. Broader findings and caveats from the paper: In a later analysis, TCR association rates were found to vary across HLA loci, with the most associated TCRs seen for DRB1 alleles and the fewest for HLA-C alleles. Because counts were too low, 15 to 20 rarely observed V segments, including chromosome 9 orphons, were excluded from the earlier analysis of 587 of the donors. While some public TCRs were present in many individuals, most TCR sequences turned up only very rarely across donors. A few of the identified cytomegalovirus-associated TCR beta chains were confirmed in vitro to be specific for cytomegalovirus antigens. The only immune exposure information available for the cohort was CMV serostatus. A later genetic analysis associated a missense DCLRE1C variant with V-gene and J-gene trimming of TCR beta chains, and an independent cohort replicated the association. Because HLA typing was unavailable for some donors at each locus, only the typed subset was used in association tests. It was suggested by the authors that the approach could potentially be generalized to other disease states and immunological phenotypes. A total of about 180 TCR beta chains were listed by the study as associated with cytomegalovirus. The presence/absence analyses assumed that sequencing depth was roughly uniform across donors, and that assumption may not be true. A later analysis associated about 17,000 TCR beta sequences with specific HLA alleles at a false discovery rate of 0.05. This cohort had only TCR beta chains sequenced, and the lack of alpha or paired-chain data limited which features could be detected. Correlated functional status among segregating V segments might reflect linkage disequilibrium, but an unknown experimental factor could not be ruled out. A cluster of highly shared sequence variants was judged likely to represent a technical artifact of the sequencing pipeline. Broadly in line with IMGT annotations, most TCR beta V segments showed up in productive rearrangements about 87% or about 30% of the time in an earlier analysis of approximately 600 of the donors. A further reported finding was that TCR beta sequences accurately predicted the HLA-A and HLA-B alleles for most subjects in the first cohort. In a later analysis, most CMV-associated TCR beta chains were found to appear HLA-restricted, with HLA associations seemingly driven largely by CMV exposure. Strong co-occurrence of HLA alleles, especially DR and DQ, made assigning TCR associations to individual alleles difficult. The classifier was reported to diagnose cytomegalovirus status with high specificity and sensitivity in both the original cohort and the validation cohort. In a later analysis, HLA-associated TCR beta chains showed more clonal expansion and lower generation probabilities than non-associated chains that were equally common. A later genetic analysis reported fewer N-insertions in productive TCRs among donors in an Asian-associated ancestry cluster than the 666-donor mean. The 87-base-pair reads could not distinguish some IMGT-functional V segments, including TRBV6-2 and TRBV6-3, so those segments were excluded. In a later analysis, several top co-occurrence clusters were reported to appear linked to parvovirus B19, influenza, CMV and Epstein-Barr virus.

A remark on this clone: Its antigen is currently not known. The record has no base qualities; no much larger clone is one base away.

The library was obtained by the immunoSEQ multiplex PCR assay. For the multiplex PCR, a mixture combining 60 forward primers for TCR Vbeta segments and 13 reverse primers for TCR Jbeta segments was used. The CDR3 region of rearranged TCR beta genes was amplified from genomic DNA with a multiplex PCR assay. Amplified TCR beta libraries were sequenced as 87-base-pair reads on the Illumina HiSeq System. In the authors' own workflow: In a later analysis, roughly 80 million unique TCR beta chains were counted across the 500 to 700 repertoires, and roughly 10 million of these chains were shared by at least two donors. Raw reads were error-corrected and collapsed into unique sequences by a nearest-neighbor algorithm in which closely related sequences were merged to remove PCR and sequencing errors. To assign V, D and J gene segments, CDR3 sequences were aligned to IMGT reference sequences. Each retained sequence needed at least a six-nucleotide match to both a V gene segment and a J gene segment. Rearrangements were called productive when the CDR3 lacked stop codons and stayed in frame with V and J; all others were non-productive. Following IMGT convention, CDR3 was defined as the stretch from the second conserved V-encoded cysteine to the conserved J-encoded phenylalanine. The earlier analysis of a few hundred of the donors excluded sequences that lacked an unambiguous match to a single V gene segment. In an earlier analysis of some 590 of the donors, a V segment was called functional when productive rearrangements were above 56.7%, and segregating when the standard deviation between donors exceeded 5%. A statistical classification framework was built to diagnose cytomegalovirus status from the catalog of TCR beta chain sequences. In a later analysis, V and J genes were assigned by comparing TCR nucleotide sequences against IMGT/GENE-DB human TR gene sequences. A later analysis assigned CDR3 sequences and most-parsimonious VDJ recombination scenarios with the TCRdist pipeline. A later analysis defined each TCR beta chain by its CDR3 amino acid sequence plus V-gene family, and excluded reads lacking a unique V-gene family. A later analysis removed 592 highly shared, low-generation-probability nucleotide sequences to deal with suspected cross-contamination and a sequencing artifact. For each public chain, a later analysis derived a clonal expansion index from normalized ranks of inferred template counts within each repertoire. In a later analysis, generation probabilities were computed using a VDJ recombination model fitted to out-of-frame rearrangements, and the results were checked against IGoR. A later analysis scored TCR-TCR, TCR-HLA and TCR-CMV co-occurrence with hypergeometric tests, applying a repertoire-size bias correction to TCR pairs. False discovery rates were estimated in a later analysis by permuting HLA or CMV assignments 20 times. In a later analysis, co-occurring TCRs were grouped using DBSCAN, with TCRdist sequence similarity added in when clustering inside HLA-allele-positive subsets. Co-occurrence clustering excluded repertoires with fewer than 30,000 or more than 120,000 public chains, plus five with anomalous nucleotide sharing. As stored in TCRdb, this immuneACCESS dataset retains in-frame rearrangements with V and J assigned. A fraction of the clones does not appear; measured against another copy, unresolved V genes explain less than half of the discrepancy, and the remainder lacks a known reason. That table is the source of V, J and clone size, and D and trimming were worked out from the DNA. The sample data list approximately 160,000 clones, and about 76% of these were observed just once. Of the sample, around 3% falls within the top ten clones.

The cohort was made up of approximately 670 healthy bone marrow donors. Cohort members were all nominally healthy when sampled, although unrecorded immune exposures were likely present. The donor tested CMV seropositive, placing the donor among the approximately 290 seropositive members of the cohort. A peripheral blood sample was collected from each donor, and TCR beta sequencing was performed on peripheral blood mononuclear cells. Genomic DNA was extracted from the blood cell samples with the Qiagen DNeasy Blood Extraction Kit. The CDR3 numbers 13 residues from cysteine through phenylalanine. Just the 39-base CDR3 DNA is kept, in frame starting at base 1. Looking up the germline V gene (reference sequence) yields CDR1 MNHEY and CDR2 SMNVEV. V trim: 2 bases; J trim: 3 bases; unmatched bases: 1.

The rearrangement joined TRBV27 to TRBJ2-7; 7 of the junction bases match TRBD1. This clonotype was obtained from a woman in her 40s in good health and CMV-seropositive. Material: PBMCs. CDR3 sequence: CASSLNRGYEQYF. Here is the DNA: TGTGCCAGCAGTTTAAACAGGGGCTACGAGCAGTACTTC.